Each of the 29 T cell receptor beta chains below was sequenced from the same sample in a study of T-cell reconstitution after alpha-beta-depleted transplantation in children. Preparation of the TCRbeta library used unique molecular identifiers. One entry per CDR3 protein, called by TCRdb with MiXCR from the PCR reads. This table holds 490,000 or so distinct CDR3 sequences, approximately 12% found once. This specimen consisted of PBMCs from the stem cell graft donor, obtained from the stem cell graft. These receptors all come from a human donor who donated a stem cell graft to a child with combined immunodeficiency.

This chain connects TRBV18 to TRBJ2-7, with 15 bases that match TRBD2. Per germline, CDR1 KGHSH and CDR2 LQKENI. The V gene end was trimmed by 4 bases and the J gene end by 2 bases; junction bases not matched to a gene: 0. The CDR3 extends over 15 amino acids. As DNA, the CDR3 is TGTGCCAGCTCACGGACTAGCGGGAGGGCCTACGAGCAGTACTTC. This translates into CASSRTSGRAYEQYF. The whole variable domain, remainder taken from reference TRBV18 and TRBJ2-7, is NAGVMQNPRHLVRRRGQEARLRCSPMKGHSHVYWYRQLPEEGLKFMVYLQKENIIDESGMPKERFSAEFPKEGPSILRIQQVVRGDSAAYFCASSRTSGRAYEQYFGPGTRLTVT.

This clonotype was detected a few times. The chain recombines TRBV5-1 with TRBJ1-4; TRBD1 might be the D (5 bases). The V end was cut by 3 bases, the J end by 8 bases, with 20 bases between. Germline-derived CDR1 and CDR2 are SGHRS and YFSETQ. The CDR3 sequence is 16 residues long. CDR3 nucleotide sequence: TGCGCCAGCAGCTCCACCCTTCGAGGAGGGACGGAAAAACTGTTTTTT. This sequence encodes CASSSTLRGGTEKLFF. The entire variable domain, with the rest obtained from reference TRBV5-1 and TRBJ1-4, is as follows: KAGVTQTPRYLIKTRGQQVTLSCSPISGHRSVSWYQQTPGQGLQFLFEYFSETQRNKGNFPGRFSGRQFSNSRSEMNVSTLELGDSALYLCASSSTLRGGTEKLFFGSGTQLSVL.

This clonotype was seen a few times. The chain couples TRBV12-3 or TRBV12-4 to TRBJ1-1, with a tentative D call TRBD1 (6 bases). Deletions cut 6 bases from V and 1 base from J, with 18 bases between. CDR3 length: 16 residues. DNA for the CDR3: TGTGCCAGCAGACCCCCGGGACAACTCAAGAACACTGAAGCTTTCTTT. This sequence encodes CASRPPGQLKNTEAFF.

The V and J genes are TRBV5-4 and TRBJ2-7; TRBD1 is a possible D gene (6 bases). The CDR3 spans 17 residues. Trimming left V 4 bases short and J 5 bases short, with 25 bases between. Germline lookup yields CDR1 SGHNT and CDR2 YYREEE (reference sequence). The CDR3 DNA sequence: TGTGCCAGCAGCAAGTACCGGGACATGGTACGAACTGACGAGCAGTACTTC. Protein sequence: CASSKYRDMVRTDEQYF.

This sequence joins TRBV7-9 and TRBJ2-1, with TRBD2 matching over 8 bases. The CDR3 runs 17 residues. Trimming removed 5 bases from V and 8 bases from J; junction bases left unmatched: 17. Germline V gives CDR1 SEHNR, CDR2 FQNEAQ (reference sequence). Here the CDR3 reads CASSPRRGGLRKDEQFF. DNA for the CDR3: TGTGCCAGCAGCCCTCGCCGGGGGGGGCTTCGGAAGGATGAGCAGTTCTTC.

CDR3 in amino acids: CASSLGQGPRGGSTDTQYF. DNA for the CDR3: TGTGCCAGCAGTTTGGGGCAGGGCCCCAGGGGGGGTTCCACAGATACGCAGTATTTT. V and J are TRBV12-3 or TRBV12-4 and TRBJ2-3; D tentatively reads TRBD1 or TRBD2 (7 bases each). Trimming left V 3 bases short and J 2 bases short, with 24 bases between. This CDR3 region has 19 residues.

J is TRBJ2-7 and V is TRBV2, with D perhaps TRBD1 or TRBD2 (6 bases each). V lost 6 bases and J 2 bases, leaving 11 bases between the germline ends. This CDR3 contains 13 residues. Germline V gives CDR1 SNHLY, CDR2 FYNNEI. The CDR3 region has the DNA TGTGCCAGCAGGTCCGGGGGCCCCTACGAGCAGTACTTC. This translates into CASRSGGPYEQYF.

There are a few counts of this clonotype. The rearrangement uses TRBV3-1 and TRBJ2-2; 8 nucleotides line up with TRBD2. V shed 0 bases, J shed 5 bases, and the junction held 11 bases outside the gene matches. Germline V lookup: CDR1 LGHDT, CDR2 YNNKEL (reference sequence). The CDR3 contains 18 residues. The CDR3 is CASSQEARTTSATGELFF. The CDR3, as DNA: TGTGCCAGCAGCCAAGAAGCCCGTACGACTAGCGCGACCGGGGAGCTGTTTTTT.

The V call is TRBV27, the J call TRBJ2-7, with a weak D call TRBD2 (5 bases). The CDR3 spans 13 residues. CDR1 and CDR2 from the germline V gene are MNHEY and SMNVEV (reference sequence). V was pared by 4 bases and J by 6 bases, with 13 bases between. The CDR3 is CASSSYGGGEQYF. CDR3 coding DNA: TGTGCCAGCAGTTCCTACGGAGGTGGCGAGCAGTACTTC.

At least ten counts were recorded for this clonotype. This sequence joins TRBV7-2 and TRBJ2-5, with a weak D call TRBD1 (6 bases). The CDR3 is made up of 14 amino acids. V was shortened by 6 bases and J by 4 bases, with 15 bases between the two germline ends. From germline, CDR1 is SGHTA and CDR2 FQGNSA. The CDR3 sequence is CASSLPGARETQYF. CDR3 bases: TGTGCCAGCAGTCTCCCAGGGGCGAGAGAGACCCAGTACTTC.

The chain joins TRBV7-8 to TRBJ2-5; D is perhaps TRBD2 (5 bases). Germline V gives CDR1 SGHVS, CDR2 FQNEAQ. The CDR3 extends over 14 amino acids. V lost 5 bases and J lost 5, with 15 bases in between. Here the CDR3 reads CASSPLRVGETQYF. The CDR3 DNA reads TGTGCCAGCAGCCCTTTGCGGGTTGGGGAGACCCAGTACTTC.

This clonotype occurred many times. The V and J genes are TRBV4-1 and TRBJ2-1; D gene ambiguous. V was cut by 3 bases and J by 4 bases, with 10 bases left in between. Germline V gives CDR1 MGHRA, CDR2 YSYEKL. The CDR3 totals 14 residues. The CDR3 reads CASSQTLDYNEQFF. Written as DNA, the CDR3 is TGCGCCAGCAGCCAGACCCTAGATTACAATGAGCAGTTCTTC.

This clonotype was seen ten or more times. This rearrangement joins TRBV6-5 to TRBJ2-1, with a possible D match to TRBD2 (5 bases). Germline V CDR1 and CDR2: MNHEY, SVGAGI. The CDR3 has 15 amino acids. V lost 2 bases to trimming and J lost 7 bases, with 15 bases between them. CDR3 in DNA: TGTGCCAGCAGTTACGGGCTAGGAGGCCCAAATGAGCAGTTCTTC. Translated: CASSYGLGGPNEQFF.

This clonotype came up many times. This rearrangement joins TRBV9 to TRBJ2-7, with a possible D match to TRBD1 (5 bases). Per the germline V gene, CDR1 is SGDLS and CDR2 is YYNGEE. This CDR3 has 15 residues. Trimming took 0 bases from V and 2 from J, leaving 12 bases between them. CDR3 DNA sequence: TGTGCCAGCAGCGTAGAGGGTACAGGCCCCTACGAGCAGTACTTC. Protein: CASSVEGTGPYEQYF.

This clonotype was counted ten times or more. V gene TRBV6-1 combines with J gene TRBJ1-1; tentative D call: TRBD1 (5 bases). This CDR3 comprises 15 residues. The germline V gene has CDR1 MNHNS and CDR2 SASEGT. V was trimmed by 5 bases and J by 0 bases, leaving 13 bases between them. CDR3 nucleotide sequence: TGTGCCAGCAGTCCGGGACGGTGGGTGAACACTGAAGCTTTCTTT. As protein: CASSPGRWVNTEAFF.

The rearrangement uses TRBV29-1 and TRBJ2-3, with 10 positions matching TRBD2. The V gene end was trimmed by 6 bases and the J gene end by 2 bases; junction bases not matched to a gene: 14. This CDR3 is 17 amino acids long. Germline values: CDR1 SQVTM, CDR2 ANQGSEA. The CDR3 DNA reads as TGCAGCGTCGCAACAGCCTTACTAGCGGGGATCACAGATACGCAGTATTTT. Protein sequence: CSVATALLAGITDTQYF.

This clonotype showed up many times. The chain couples TRBV5-1 to TRBJ2-2, with 13 nucleotides matching TRBD2. This CDR3 is built from 17 residues. The trim removed 1 base at V and 5 bases at J, leaving 5 bases unmatched. Germline V lookup: CDR1 SGHRS, CDR2 YFSETQ. CDR3 protein: CASSLWTSGRKTGELFF. The DNA for the CDR3 is TGCGCCAGCAGCTTGTGGACTAGCGGGAGAAAAACCGGGGAGCTGTTTTTT.

This clonotype was picked up many times. V gene TRBV20-1 combines with J gene TRBJ2-6; maybe TRBD2 (6 bases). V lost 3 bases, J lost 2 bases, and 8 bases lay in between. This CDR3 comprises 14 residues. Germline values: CDR1 DFQATT, CDR2 SNEGSKA (reference sequence). CDR3 coding DNA: TGCAGTGCTAGCGGCGGGGCTGGGGCCAACGTCCTGACTTTC. Protein: CSASGGAGANVLTF.

This chain links TRBV7-2 with TRBJ2-5, with 10 bases lining up with TRBD2. Germline V gives CDR1 SGHTA, CDR2 FQGNSA. CDR3 length: 16 amino acids. Unmatched junction bases numbered 9, after V lost 5 bases and J lost 3 bases. The CDR3 loop reads CASSPGLAERKETQYF. The CDR3 DNA follows: TGTGCCAGCAGCCCCGGACTAGCGGAACGAAAAGAGACCCAGTACTTC.

With respect to this clonotype: A single base separates this from a much larger clone, so it may be a read error. This chain links TRBV11-1 with TRBJ2-1; 10 bases line up with TRBD2. With 2 bases clipped from V and 2 bases from J, the junction kept 3 bases outside the gene matches. CDR1 and CDR2 (germline): SGHAT, FQDESV (reference sequence). CDR3 length: 16 amino acids. CDR3: CASSLFTSGTYNEQFF. CDR3 DNA sequence: TGTGCCAGCAGCTTATTTACTAGCGGGACCTACAATGAGCAGTTCTTC. Full variable domain (remainder filled in from reference TRBV11-1 and TRBJ2-1): EAEVAQSPRYKITEKSQAVAFWCDPISGHATLYWYRQILGQGPELLVQFQDESVVDDSQLPKDRFSAERLKGVDSTLKIQPAELGDSAMYLCASSLFTSGTYNEQFFGPGTRLTVL.

The chain carries TRBV6-2 or TRBV6-3 and TRBJ2-5; the D is unclear. In germline, CDR1 is MNHEY, CDR2 SVGEGT. The CDR3 is 13 amino acids. V shed 4 bases and J shed 7 bases, with 13 bases lying between them. The CDR3 DNA sequence: TGTGCCAGCAGTTCCCACACCCTAGGGACCCAGTACTTC. Protein sequence: CASSSHTLGTQYF.

There are a few counts of this clonotype. The chain couples TRBV12-3 or TRBV12-4 to TRBJ2-4; possible D gene TRBD2, 5 bases. CDR3 size: 16 residues. The V end lost 5 bases, the J end lost 1 base, and 15 bases lay between the germline ends. The CDR3 DNA reads TGTGCCAGCAGTCTCGGTTGGGAGTGGGCCAAAAACATTCAGTACTTC. Translation gives CASSLGWEWAKNIQYF.

This clonotype has more than one count but fewer than ten. The genes are TRBV4-3 and TRBJ2-1; D is unresolved. The germline V gene has CDR1 LGHNA and CDR2 YSLEER. With 3 bases removed from V and 1 base from J, the gap between germline ends came to 13 bases. The CDR3 totals 16 residues. DNA of the CDR3: TGCGCCAGCAGCCAGGCAGGTGGGTCATCCTACAATGAGCAGTTCTTC. Translation gives CASSQAGGSSYNEQFF.

Many counts were recorded for this clonotype. The chain couples TRBV7-2 to TRBJ2-5; 12 positions match TRBD2. CDR1 is SGHTA and CDR2 is FQGNSA in the germline V gene. The CDR3 contains 16 residues. Germline trimming cut 0 bases from V and 4 bases from J; bases unmatched to any gene: 3. DNA of the CDR3: TGTGCCAGCAGCTTAGCTGGACTAGCGGGGAGAGAGACCCAGTACTTC. Amino acid sequence: CASSLAGLAGRETQYF. Full variable domain (outside the CDR3, taken from reference TRBV7-2 and TRBJ2-5): GAGVSQSPSNKVTEKGKDVELRCDPISGHTALYWYRQSLGQGLEFLIYFQGNSAPDKSGLPSDRFSAERTGGSVSTLTIQRTQQEDSAVYLCASSLAGLAGRETQYFGPGTRLLVL.

This clonotype has ten or more counts. The chain is built from TRBV5-5 and TRBJ1-5, with a possible D match to TRBD1 (6 bases). V lost 1 base and J 1 base, leaving 9 bases between the germline ends. Germline CDR1 and CDR2: SGHKS and YYEKEE (reference sequence). This CDR3 spans 15 amino acids. The CDR3 sequence: CASSLWGASNQPQHF. The CDR3 DNA is TGTGCCAGCAGCTTGTGGGGGGCGAGCAATCAGCCCCAGCATTTT.

The genes are TRBV6-5 and TRBJ2-7; no firm D call. V was pared by 7 bases and J by 2 bases, with 12 bases between. The CDR3 consists of 13 residues. The germline gives CDR1 MNHEY, CDR2 SVGAGI. Here the CDR3 reads CASTRGSPYEQYF. DNA for the CDR3: TGTGCCAGCACTCGAGGCAGCCCCTACGAGCAGTACTTC.

This clonotype occurred a few times. The chain is built from TRBV7-9 and TRBJ2-7; D is possibly TRBD1 (5 bases). V was shortened by 2 bases and J by 5 bases, with 10 bases between the two germline ends. The CDR3 extends over 13 amino acids. Germline V CDR1 and CDR2: SEHNR, FQNEAQ (reference sequence). In nucleotides, the CDR3 is TGTGCCAGCAGCTTAACCCCCAGGGACGAGCAGTACTTC. Its protein product is CASSLTPRDEQYF.

This clonotype showed up many times. The chain is built from TRBV5-1 and TRBJ2-7, with TRBD2 matching over 13 bases. The CDR3 is made up of 15 amino acids. The J segment lost 5 bases and the V segment lost 4 bases, leaving 6 bases of the junction unmatched. Germline CDR1 reads SGHRS; CDR2 reads YFSETQ. The CDR3 reads CASSEGLAGVHEQYF. CDR3 nucleotide sequence: TGCGCCAGCAGCGAAGGACTAGCGGGAGTACACGAGCAGTACTTC.

This clonotype was counted between two and nine times. V usage is TRBV3-1 and J usage is TRBJ2-1; the match to TRBD1 covers 8 bases. Trimming cost V 6 bases and J 4 bases; bases outside gene matches: 8. The germline V gene has CDR1 LGHDT and CDR2 YNNKEL (reference sequence). The CDR3 is 15 amino acids. The CDR3 bases are TGTGCCAGCAGACTCCAGGGGGCAACATACAATGAGCAGTTCTTC. It codes for CASRLQGATYNEQFF.